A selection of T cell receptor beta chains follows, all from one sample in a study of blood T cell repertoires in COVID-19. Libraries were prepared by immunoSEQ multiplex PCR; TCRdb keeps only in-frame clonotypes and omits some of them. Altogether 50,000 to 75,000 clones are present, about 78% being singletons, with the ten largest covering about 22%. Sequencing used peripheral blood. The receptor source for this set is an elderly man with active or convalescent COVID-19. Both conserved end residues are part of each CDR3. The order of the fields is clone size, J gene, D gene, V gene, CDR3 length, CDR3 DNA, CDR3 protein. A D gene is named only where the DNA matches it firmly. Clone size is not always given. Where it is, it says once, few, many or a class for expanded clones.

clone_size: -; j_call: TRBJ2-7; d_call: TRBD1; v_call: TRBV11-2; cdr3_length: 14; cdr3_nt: TGTGCCAGCAGCCCGCGACAGGGGGGCTACGAGCAGTACTTC; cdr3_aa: CASSPRQGGYEQYF
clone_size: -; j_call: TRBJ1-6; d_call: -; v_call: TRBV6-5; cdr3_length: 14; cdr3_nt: TGTGCCAGCAGTCGACAGGTTGATAATTCACCCCTCCACTTT; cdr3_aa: CASSRQVDNSPLHF
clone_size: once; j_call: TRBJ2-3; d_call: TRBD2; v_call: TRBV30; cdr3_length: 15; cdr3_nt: TGTGCCTGGAGTGGGAGCGGGAGTGGGACAGATACGCAGTATTTT; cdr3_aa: CAWSGSGSGTDTQYF
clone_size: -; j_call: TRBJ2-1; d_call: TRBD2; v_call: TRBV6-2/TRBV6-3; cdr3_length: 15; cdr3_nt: TGTGCCAGCAGTGACGGACTAGCGGGGGTCAATGAGCAGTTCTTC; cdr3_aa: CASSDGLAGVNEQFF
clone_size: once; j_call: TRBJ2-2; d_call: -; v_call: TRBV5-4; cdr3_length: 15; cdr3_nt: TGTGCCAGCAGCTTGGTACAGGGGAACACCGGGGAGCTGTTTTTT; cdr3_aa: CASSLVQGNTGELFF
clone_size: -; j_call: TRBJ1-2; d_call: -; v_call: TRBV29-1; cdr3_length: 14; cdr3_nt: TGCAGCGTTGAAGATCACCAGGGTAACTATGGCTACACCTTC; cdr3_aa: CSVEDHQGNYGYTF
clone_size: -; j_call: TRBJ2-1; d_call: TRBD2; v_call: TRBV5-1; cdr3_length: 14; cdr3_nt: TGCGCCAGCAGCGGAAGGACTAGCTCCAATGAGCAGTTCTTC; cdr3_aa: CASSGRTSSNEQFF
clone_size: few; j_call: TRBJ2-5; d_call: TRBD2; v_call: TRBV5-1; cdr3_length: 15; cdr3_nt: TGCGCCAGCCACGGGACTAGCGGGCCCCAAGAGACCCAGTACTTC; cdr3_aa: CASHGTSGPQETQYF
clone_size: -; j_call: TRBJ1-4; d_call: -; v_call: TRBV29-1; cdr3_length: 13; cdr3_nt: TGCAGCGTTGTATTCGGAACTAATGAAAAACTGTTTTTT; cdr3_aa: CSVVFGTNEKLFF
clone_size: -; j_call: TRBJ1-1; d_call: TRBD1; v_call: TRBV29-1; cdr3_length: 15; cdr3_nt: TGCAGCGGAGGACAAACGGGACAGGGGGTCACTGAAGCTTTCTTT; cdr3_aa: CSGGQTGQGVTEAFF
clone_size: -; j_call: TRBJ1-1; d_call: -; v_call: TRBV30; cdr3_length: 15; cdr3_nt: TGTGCCTGGAGTGTAGTGGGGGCTCCGGGGTCTGAAGCTTTCTTT; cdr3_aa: CAWSVVGAPGSEAFF
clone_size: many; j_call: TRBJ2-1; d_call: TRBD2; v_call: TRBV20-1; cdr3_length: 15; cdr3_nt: TGCAGTGCTAGTGTCGGCGGGAGGGCCCGCAATGAGCAGTTCTTC; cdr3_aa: CSASVGGRARNEQFF
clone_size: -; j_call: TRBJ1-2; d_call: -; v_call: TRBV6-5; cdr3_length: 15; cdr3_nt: TGTGCCAGCAGTTACTCGAGGTCCAGCCCCTATGGCTACACCTTC; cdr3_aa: CASSYSRSSPYGYTF
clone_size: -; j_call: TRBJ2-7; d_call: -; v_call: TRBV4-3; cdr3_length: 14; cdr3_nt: TGCGCCAGCAGCCAAGGGAGGAGCTCCTACGAGCAGTACTTC; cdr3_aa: CASSQGRSSYEQYF
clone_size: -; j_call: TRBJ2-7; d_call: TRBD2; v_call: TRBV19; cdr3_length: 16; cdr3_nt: TGTGCCAGTAGTACTAGCGGGGGATTATGGTCCTACGAGCAGTACTTC; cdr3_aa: CASSTSGGLWSYEQYF
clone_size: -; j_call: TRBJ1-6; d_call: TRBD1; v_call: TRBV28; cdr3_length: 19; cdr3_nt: TGTGCCAGCAGTGCCCGACAGGGGAATTTAGTGTCCTATAATTCACCCCTCCACTTT; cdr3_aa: CASSARQGNLVSYNSPLHF
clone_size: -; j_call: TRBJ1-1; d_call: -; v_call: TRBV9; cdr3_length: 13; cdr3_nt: TGTGCCAGCAGCGCGGGTCTGAACACTGAAGCTTTCTTT; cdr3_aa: CASSAGLNTEAFF
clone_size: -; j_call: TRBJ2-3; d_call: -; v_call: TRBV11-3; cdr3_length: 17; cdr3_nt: TGTGCCAGCAGCTTAGGTACAGGAGGGGGCCTGACAGATACGCAGTATTTT; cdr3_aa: CASSLGTGGGLTDTQYF
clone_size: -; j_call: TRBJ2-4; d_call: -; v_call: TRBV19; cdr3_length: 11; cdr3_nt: TGTGCCAGTAGTCGCGGAAACATTCAGTACTTC; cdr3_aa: CASSRGNIQYF
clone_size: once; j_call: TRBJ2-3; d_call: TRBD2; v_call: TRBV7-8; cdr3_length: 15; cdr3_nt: TGTGCCAGCAGCGGGACTAGCTCTTCAACAGATACGCAGTATTTT; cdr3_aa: CASSGTSSSTDTQYF
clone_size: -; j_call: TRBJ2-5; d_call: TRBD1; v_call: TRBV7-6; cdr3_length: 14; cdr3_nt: TGTGCCAGCAGTAGGGGACAGGGGAAAGAGACCCAGTACTTC; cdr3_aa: CASSRGQGKETQYF
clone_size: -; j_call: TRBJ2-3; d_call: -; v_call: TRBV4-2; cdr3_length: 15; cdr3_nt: TGTGCCAGCAGCCGAGGGGCGGGGATCACAGATACGCAGTATTTT; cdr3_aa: CASSRGAGITDTQYF
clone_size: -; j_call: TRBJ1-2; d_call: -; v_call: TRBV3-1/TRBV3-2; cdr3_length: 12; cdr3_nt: TGTGCCAGCAGCCTTACCTATTATGGCTACACCTTC; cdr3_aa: CASSLTYYGYTF
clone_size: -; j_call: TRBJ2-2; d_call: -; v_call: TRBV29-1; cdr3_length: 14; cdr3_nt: TGCAGCGTTGAAAGGCCAGGGAAAACCGGGGAGCTGTTTTTT; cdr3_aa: CSVERPGKTGELFF
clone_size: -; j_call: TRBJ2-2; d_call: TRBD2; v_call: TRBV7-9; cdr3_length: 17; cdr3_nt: TGTGCCAGCAGCTTAAAGTTTGGTAGCGGGGACACCGGGGAGCTGTTTTTT; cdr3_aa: CASSLKFGSGDTGELFF
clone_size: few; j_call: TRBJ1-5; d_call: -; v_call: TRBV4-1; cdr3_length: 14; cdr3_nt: TGCGCCAGCAGCCAAACAACCGGGAGTCAGCCCCAGCATTTT; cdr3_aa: CASSQTTGSQPQHF
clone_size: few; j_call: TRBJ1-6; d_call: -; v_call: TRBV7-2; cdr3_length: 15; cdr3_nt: TGTGCCAGCAGCCGCGGACAGAGGGGAGATTCACCCCTCCACTTT; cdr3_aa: CASSRGQRGDSPLHF
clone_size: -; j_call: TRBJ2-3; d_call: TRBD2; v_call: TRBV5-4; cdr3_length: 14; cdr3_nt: TGTGCCAGCAGGATGACTAGCCCGGGAGATACGCAGTATTTT; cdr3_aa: CASRMTSPGDTQYF
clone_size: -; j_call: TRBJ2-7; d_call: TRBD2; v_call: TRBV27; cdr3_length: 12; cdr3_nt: TGTGCAAGCGGGGGCAGCCGGCCGGAGCAGTACTTC; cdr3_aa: CASGGSRPEQYF
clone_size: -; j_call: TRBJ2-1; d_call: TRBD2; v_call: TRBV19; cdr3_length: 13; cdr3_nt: TGTGCCAGTAAAACTAGCGGGTTAAGTGAGCAGTTCTTC; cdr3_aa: CASKTSGLSEQFF
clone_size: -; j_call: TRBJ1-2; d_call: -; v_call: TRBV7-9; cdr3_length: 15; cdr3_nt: TGTGCCAGCAGCTTATCAGCACAGAGACGAAGTGGCTACACCTTC; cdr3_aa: CASSLSAQRRSGYTF
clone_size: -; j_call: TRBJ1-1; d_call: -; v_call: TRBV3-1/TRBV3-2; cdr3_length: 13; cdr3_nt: TGTGCCAGCAGTCCTATACTCCACACTGAAGCTTTCTTT; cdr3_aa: CASSPILHTEAFF
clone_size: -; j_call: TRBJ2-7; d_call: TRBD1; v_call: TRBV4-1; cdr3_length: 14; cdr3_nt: TGCGCCAGCAGCCGCGGACAGGAAGACTACGAGCAGTACTTC; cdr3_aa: CASSRGQEDYEQYF
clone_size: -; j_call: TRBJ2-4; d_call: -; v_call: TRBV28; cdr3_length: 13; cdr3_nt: TGTGCCAGCAGTTTATCCAGCAAAAACATTCAGTACTTC; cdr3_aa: CASSLSSKNIQYF
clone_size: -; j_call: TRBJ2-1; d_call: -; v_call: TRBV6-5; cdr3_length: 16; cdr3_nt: TGTGCCAGCAGTTACCAAAGGCAGGGTTCCTACAATGAGCAGTTCTTC; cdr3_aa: CASSYQRQGSYNEQFF
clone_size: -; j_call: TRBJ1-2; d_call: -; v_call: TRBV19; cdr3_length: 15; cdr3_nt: TGTGCCAGTAGGAGGACAGTCGGAGGTGGCTATGGCTACACCTTC; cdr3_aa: CASRRTVGGGYGYTF
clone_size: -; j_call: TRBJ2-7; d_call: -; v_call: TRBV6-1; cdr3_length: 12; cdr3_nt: TGTGCCAGCAGTGAGGACTCCCTGGTAGGTTACTTC; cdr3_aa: CASSEDSLVGYF
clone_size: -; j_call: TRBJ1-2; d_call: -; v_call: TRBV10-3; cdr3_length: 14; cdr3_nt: TGTGCCATCAGTGAGTCGGAGGTGAACTATGGCTACACCTTC; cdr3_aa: CAISESEVNYGYTF
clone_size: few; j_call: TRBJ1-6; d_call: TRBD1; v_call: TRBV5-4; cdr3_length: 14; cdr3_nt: TGTGCCAGCAGCTTGGACAGGGGTTATTCACCCCTCCACTTT; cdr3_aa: CASSLDRGYSPLHF
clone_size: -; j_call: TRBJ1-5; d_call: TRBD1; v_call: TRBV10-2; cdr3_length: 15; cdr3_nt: TGCGCCAGCAGTGAGGACCAGGGGGGCAATCAGCCCCAGCATTTT; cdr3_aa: CASSEDQGGNQPQHF
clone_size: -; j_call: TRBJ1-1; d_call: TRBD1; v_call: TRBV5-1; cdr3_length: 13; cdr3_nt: TGCGCCAGCAGTATGGGACAGGCGGTGGGGGCTTTCTTT; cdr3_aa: CASSMGQAVGAFF
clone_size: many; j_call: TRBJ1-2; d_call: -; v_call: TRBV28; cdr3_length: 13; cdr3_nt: TGTGCCAGCAGTCCCCAGGGCAGCTATGGCTACACCTTC; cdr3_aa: CASSPQGSYGYTF
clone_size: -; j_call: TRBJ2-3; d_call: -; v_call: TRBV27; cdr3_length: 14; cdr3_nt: TGTGCCAGCAGTCACGGCGGTCGCACAGATACGCAGTATTTT; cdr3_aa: CASSHGGRTDTQYF
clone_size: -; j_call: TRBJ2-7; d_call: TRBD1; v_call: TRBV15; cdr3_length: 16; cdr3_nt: TGTGCCACCAGCAGAGGTCACAGGGGGCGATTCTACGAGCAGTACTTC; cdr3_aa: CATSRGHRGRFYEQYF
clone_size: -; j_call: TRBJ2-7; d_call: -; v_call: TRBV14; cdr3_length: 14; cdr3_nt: TGTGCCAGCAGCTGGGGTAGCGGAACTTACGAGCAGTACTTC; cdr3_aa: CASSWGSGTYEQYF
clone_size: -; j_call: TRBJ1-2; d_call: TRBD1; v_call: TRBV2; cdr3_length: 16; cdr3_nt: TGTGTCAGCAGCCTCATGGGACAGGGGGAAAAGAATGGCTACACCTTC; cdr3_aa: CVSSLMGQGEKNGYTF
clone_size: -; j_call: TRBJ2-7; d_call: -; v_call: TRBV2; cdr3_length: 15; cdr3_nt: TGTGCCAGCACGCGTTCGGAAGTAGCAACCTACGAGCAGTACTTC; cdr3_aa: CASTRSEVATYEQYF
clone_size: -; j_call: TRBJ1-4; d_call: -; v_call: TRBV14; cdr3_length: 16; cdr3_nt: TGTGCCAGCAGCCAAGAGGGAGTTGCAACTAATGAAAAACTGTTTTTT; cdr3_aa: CASSQEGVATNEKLFF